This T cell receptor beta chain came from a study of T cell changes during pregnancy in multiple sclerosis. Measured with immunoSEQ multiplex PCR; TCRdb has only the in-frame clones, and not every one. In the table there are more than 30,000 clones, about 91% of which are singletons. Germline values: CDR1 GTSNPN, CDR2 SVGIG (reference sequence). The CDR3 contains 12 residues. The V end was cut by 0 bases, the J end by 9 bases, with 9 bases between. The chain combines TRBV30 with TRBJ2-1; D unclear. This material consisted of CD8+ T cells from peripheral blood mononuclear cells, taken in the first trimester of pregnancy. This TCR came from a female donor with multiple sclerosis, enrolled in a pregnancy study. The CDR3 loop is CAWSVSSGEQFF. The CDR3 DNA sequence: TGTGCCTGGAGTGTGTCTTCCGGTGAGCAGTTCTTC.